Each of the 27 T cell receptor beta chains below was sequenced from the same sample in a study of pediatric ulcerative colitis. Here immunoSEQ multiplex PCR was the method, and the copy in TCRdb shows in-frame clones only, minus some. The sample has more than 35,000 clones, about 80% seen once. One to two pinch biopsies were taken from the rectum during colonoscopy. Sequenced sample: gut tissue. These receptors were taken from a boy aged 5-17 years with moderate ulcerative colitis.

The chain recombines TRBV7-6 with TRBJ1-3, with 7 bases matching TRBD1. V gave up 5 bases and J gave up 0 bases; unmatched junction bases: 16. Germline V gene lookup returns CDR1 SGHVS and CDR2 FNYEAQ. The CDR3 consists of 19 residues. The CDR3 loop reads CASSHNRGSPPDSGNTIYF. The CDR3 nucleotides read TGTGCCAGCAGCCACAACAGGGGATCCCCCCCGGACTCTGGAAACACCATATATTTT.

The chain has TRBV5-8 and TRBJ2-3; 7 nucleotides match TRBD1. The length of the CDR3 is 15 residues. Germline lookup yields CDR1 SGHTS and CDR2 YDEGEE. Losses at the gene ends were 3 bases for V and 0 bases for J; bases not matched to a gene: 4. The CDR3 bases are TGTGCCAGCAGCTCGGGACAGAGGAGCACAGATACGCAGTATTTT. Amino acid sequence: CASSSGQRSTDTQYF.

In this sample, this clone turned up once. This chain uses TRBV11-3 with TRBJ2-1, with 11 bases fitting TRBD2. This CDR3 is built from 15 residues. J lost 8 bases, V lost 4 bases, and 7 bases had no gene match. Germline CDR1 SGHNT, CDR2 YENEEA. CDR3 in amino acids: CASSSLAGVRDEQFF. CDR3 DNA: TGTGCCAGCAGCTCACTAGCGGGGGTTAGGGATGAGCAGTTCTTC.

V and J are TRBV6-5 and TRBJ1-6, with 8 bases identical to TRBD1. The CDR3 runs 15 residues. V lost 6 bases and J lost 7; bases outside the gene matches: 8. Germline V lookup: CDR1 MNHEY, CDR2 SVGAGI. The CDR3 DNA sequence: TGTGCCAGCAGCCGGGGGACAGGCACCAATTCACCCCTCCACTTT. It is translated as CASSRGTGTNSPLHF.

This rearrangement joins TRBV5-8 to TRBJ1-5; D gene uncertain. The CDR3 has 13 residues. Trimming removed 0 bases at V and 5 bases at J, with 6 bases between. Germline CDR1 reads SGHTS; CDR2 reads YDEGEE. The CDR3 loop reads CASSLGQYQPQHF. CDR3 bases: TGTGCCAGCAGCTTGGGTCAGTATCAGCCCCAGCATTTT.

CDR3 region: CASSPFGAGGYTF. DNA of the CDR3: TGTGCCAGCAGCCCATTCGGGGCAGGTGGCTACACCTTC. The rearrangement uses TRBV14 and TRBJ1-2; D is possibly TRBD1 (5 bases). Germline CDR1 and CDR2: SGHDN and FVKESK. The CDR3 is 13 residues long. V dropped 4 bases and J dropped 7 bases, with 13 bases sitting between them.

This clone came up a few times. The rearrangement links TRBV6-1 to TRBJ2-2, with 8 nucleotides matching TRBD1. Germline V gene lookup returns CDR1 MNHNS and CDR2 SASEGT. Trimming took 2 bases from V and 6 from J; bases not matched to a gene: 8. The length of the CDR3 is 16 residues. CDR3 amino acids: CASSELVTGESGELFF. CDR3 bases: TGTGCCAGCAGTGAACTCGTGACAGGGGAATCCGGGGAGCTGTTTTTT.

V gene TRBV6-6 combines with J gene TRBJ1-2; 7 bases line up with TRBD1. The germline gives CDR1 MNHNY, CDR2 SVGAGI (reference sequence). V gave up 9 bases and J gave up 2 bases; unmatched junction bases: 6. This CDR3 is built from 13 residues. The CDR3 DNA follows: TGTGCCAGTATGCGGGACAGAAACTATGGCTACACCTTC. Its protein product is CASMRDRNYGYTF.

The chain combines TRBV6-6 with TRBJ2-5; TRBD1 matches 8 bases. The J segment lost 2 bases and the V segment lost 5 bases, leaving 7 bases of the junction unmatched. Germline V gene data show CDR1 as MNHNY and CDR2 as SVGAGI (reference sequence). This CDR3 has 15 amino acids. The CDR3 DNA follows: TGTGCCAGCAGTCGAGGACAGGGTCGGCAAGAGACCCAGTACTTC. Amino acid sequence: CASSRGQGRQETQYF.

The chain links TRBV5-1 to TRBJ2-2; 9 bases are shared with TRBD1. Germline V CDR1 and CDR2: SGHRS, YFSETQ. CDR3 size: 15 residues. V lost 0 bases to trimming and J lost 5 bases; unmatched junction nucleotides: 2. As DNA, the CDR3 is TGCGCCAGCAGCTTGGACAGGGGGCTTACCGGGGAGCTGTTTTTT. Protein: CASSLDRGLTGELFF.

The V gene is TRBV2, the J gene TRBJ1-2; D is uncertain. The V gene's germline CDR1 is SNHLY and CDR2 FYNNEI. V gave up 7 bases and J gave up 3 bases, with 12 bases separating them. This CDR3 comprises 13 residues. The CDR3 here is CASNAAVDYGYTF. In nucleotides, the CDR3 is TGTGCCAGCAATGCTGCGGTTGACTATGGCTACACCTTC.

The chain links TRBV6-1 to TRBJ2-3; a weak D match, TRBD2 (6 bases). Trimming cost V 7 bases and J 1 base, with 12 bases left between them. Germline lookup yields CDR1 MNHNS and CDR2 SASEGT. The CDR3 is 14 residues long. The DNA of the CDR3 is TGTGCCAGCAATCCGACGGGAGGCACAGATACGCAGTATTTT. It codes for CASNPTGGTDTQYF.

This chain uses TRBV9 with TRBJ1-6; D is ambiguous. Trimming stripped 0 bases from V and 0 bases from J, with 7 bases between. Germline values: CDR1 SGDLS, CDR2 YYNGEE. This CDR3 is built from 16 residues. CDR3 DNA sequence: TGTGCCAGCAGCGTAGCGCCCGACTCCTATAATTCACCCCTCCACTTT. The encoded protein is CASSVAPDSYNSPLHF.

The genes are TRBV18 and TRBJ2-4; D not resolved. The germline V gene has CDR1 KGHSH and CDR2 LQKENI. V dropped 3 bases and J dropped 0 bases, with 6 bases sitting between them. This CDR3 comprises 14 residues. Written as DNA, the CDR3 is TGTGCCAGCTCACCGGCCGTAGCCAAAAACATTCAGTACTTC. It translates to CASSPAVAKNIQYF. Full variable domain (missing parts from reference TRBV18 and TRBJ2-4): NAGVMQNPRHLVRRRGQEARLRCSPMKGHSHVYWYRQLPEEGLKFMVYLQKENIIDESGMPKERFSAEFPKEGPSILRIQQVVRGDSAAYFCASSPAVAKNIQYFGAGTRLSVL.

The gene calls are TRBV14 and TRBJ2-1; no reliable D call. The V and J ends lost 0 bases and 9 bases respectively, with 9 bases between them. CDR3 length equals 13 residues. Germline V gene data show CDR1 as SGHDN and CDR2 as FVKESK. The CDR3 reads CASSQEFWGEQFF. DNA for the CDR3: TGTGCCAGCAGCCAAGAATTCTGGGGTGAGCAGTTCTTC.

V is TRBV7-9 and J is TRBJ1-3, with TRBD1 matching over 7 bases. Germline CDR1 reads SEHNR; CDR2 reads FQNEAQ (reference sequence). The CDR3 contains 13 residues. With V trimmed by 5 bases and J by 7 bases, 5 bases remained unmatched. CDR3 residues: CASSPTGWNTIYF. CDR3 bases: TGTGCCAGCAGCCCGACAGGGTGGAACACCATATATTTT. Based on the CDR3 plus reference TRBV7-9 and TRBJ1-3, the full variable domain is DTGVSQNPRHKITKRGQNVTFRCDPISEHNRLYWYRQTLGQGPEFLTYFQNEAQLEKSRLLSDRFSAERPKGSFSTLEIQRTEQGDSAMYLCASSPTGWNTIYFGEGSWLTVV.

The chain joins TRBV7-2 to TRBJ2-7, with 12 bases fitting TRBD2. The length of the CDR3 is 19 residues. Germline V gene data show CDR1 as SGHTA and CDR2 as FQGNSA. V was clipped by 3 bases and J by 1 base; unmatched bases: 13. The CDR3 DNA reads TGTGCCAGCAGCTTGTGGGGTCTCGGGACTAGCGGGCTTTCCTACGAGCAGTACTTC. Translating it yields CASSLWGLGTSGLSYEQYF.

The V call is TRBV5-8, the J call TRBJ2-3; 13 nucleotides align to TRBD2. CDR1 SGHTS and CDR2 YDEGEE come from the germline V gene. The CDR3 has 17 amino acids. Losses at the gene ends were 6 bases for V and 6 bases for J; bases not matched to a gene: 13. CDR3 sequence: CASNAEGTSGNLDTQYF. CDR3 DNA sequence: TGTGCCAGCAACGCGGAGGGGACTAGCGGGAACCTGGATACGCAGTATTTT.

V usage is TRBV10-3 and J usage is TRBJ1-6, with D hard to call. Per the germline V gene, CDR1 is ENHRY and CDR2 is SYGVKD. The length of the CDR3 is 15 residues. Deletions cut 3 bases from V and 6 bases from J, with 12 bases between. CDR3 protein: CAISDKGSLNSPLHF. CDR3 nucleotide sequence: TGTGCCATCAGTGACAAGGGCAGCCTTAATTCACCCCTCCACTTT.

This clone was counted between two and nine times. The chain is built from TRBV6-1 and TRBJ1-1, with TRBD1 identical over 7 bases. The CDR3 length is 13 residues. CDR1 is MNHNS and CDR2 is SASEGT in the germline V gene. V lost 7 bases and J lost 5; bases outside the gene matches: 7. CDR3 sequence reads: CASTLSRGTEAFF. CDR3 bases: TGTGCCAGCACCCTGAGCAGGGGGACTGAAGCTTTCTTT.

This clone was picked up one time. V is TRBV19 and J is TRBJ2-2, with TRBD1 identical over 8 bases. The germline V gene has CDR1 LNHDA and CDR2 SQIVND (reference sequence). The CDR3 extends over 13 amino acids. Germline trimming cut 9 bases from V and 7 bases from J; bases unmatched to any gene: 7. The CDR3, as DNA: TGTGCCAGCAGGGGGCGTGTTGACGGGGAGCTGTTTTTT. Residues: CASRGRVDGELFF. The full variable domain, with the rest looked up from reference TRBV19 and TRBJ2-2, is DGGITQSPKYLFRKEGQNVTLSCEQNLNHDAMYWYRQDPGQGLRLIYYSQIVNDFQKGDIAEGYSVSREKKESFPLTVTSAQKNPTAFYLCASRGRVDGELFFGEGSRLTVL.

The chain couples TRBV28 to TRBJ2-2; D not resolved. Germline-derived CDR1 and CDR2 are MDHEN and SYDVKM. Trimming shortened V by 8 bases and J by 7 bases, and 11 bases separated the two germline ends. This CDR3 contains 12 residues. CDR3 loop: CASRSSIGELFF. For the CDR3, the DNA is TGTGCCAGCCGTTCTTCTATCGGGGAGCTGTTTTTT.

V gene TRBV18 combines with J gene TRBJ2-7, with a weak D call TRBD1 (6 bases). Trimming took off 4 bases at V and 4 bases at J, with 14 bases between the two ends. The CDR3 contains 14 residues. Germline CDR1 reads KGHSH; CDR2 reads LQKENI. The CDR3 DNA follows: TGTGCCAGCTCACTCACAGGGATTAATTACGAGCAGTACTTC. It codes for CASSLTGINYEQYF.

CDR3 coding DNA: TGTGCCAGCAGCTACGGGACTCTTCGATTGGAAAAACTGTTTTTT. Encoded protein: CASSYGTLRLEKLFF. This rearrangement joins TRBV7-2 to TRBJ1-4; the D gene is possibly TRBD1 (5 bases). Trimming cost V 4 bases and J 8 bases, with 17 bases left between them. CDR1 and CDR2 from the germline V gene are SGHTA and FQGNSA. The CDR3 extends over 15 amino acids.

Here the CDR3 DNA reads TGTGCCAGCACCCCAGGGGGGGGCCGAGGCTACACCTTC. It translates to CASTPGGGRGYTF. The rearrangement uses TRBV6-5 and TRBJ1-2; 7 bases align to TRBD1. Trimming took 7 bases from V and 8 from J; bases not matched to a gene: 10. The germline CDR1 and CDR2 sequences are MNHEY and SVGAGI. The CDR3 is 13 residues long.

V gene TRBV29-1 combines with J gene TRBJ2-4, with 9 bases aligning to TRBD1. V lost 0 bases, J lost 6 bases, and 9 bases stayed unmatched. The length of the CDR3 is 16 residues. CDR1 and CDR2 (germline): SQVTM, ANQGSEA. The chain's CDR3 is CSVEDPPGQGRNIQYF. For the CDR3, the DNA is TGCAGCGTTGAAGATCCACCGGGACAGGGACGAAACATTCAGTACTTC.

This clone turned up a few times. The rearrangement uses TRBV10-1 and TRBJ1-5; D is uncertain. The ends were cut back, 3 bases at V and 5 bases at J, with 8 bases in the middle. There are 13 residues in the CDR3. From germline, CDR1 is WNHNN and CDR2 SYGVQD (reference sequence). The CDR3 is CASSEGPYQPQHF. The DNA for the CDR3 is TGCGCCAGCAGTGAAGGCCCGTATCAGCCCCAGCATTTT.